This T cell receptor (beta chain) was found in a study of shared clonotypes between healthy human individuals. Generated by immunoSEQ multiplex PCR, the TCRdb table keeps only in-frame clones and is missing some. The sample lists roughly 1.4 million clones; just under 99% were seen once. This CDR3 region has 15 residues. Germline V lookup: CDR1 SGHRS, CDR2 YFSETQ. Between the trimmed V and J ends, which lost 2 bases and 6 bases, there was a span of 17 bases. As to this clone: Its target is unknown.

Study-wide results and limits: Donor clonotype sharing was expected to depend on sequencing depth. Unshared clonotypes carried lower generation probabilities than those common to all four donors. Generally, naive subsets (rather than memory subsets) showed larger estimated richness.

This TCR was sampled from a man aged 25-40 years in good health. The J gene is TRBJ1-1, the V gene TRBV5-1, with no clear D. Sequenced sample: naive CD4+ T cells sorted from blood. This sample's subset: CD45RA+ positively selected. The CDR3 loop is CASSFESDGSAEAFF. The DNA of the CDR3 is TGCGCCAGCAGCTTTGAGTCGGATGGGAGTGCTGAAGCTTTCTTT.